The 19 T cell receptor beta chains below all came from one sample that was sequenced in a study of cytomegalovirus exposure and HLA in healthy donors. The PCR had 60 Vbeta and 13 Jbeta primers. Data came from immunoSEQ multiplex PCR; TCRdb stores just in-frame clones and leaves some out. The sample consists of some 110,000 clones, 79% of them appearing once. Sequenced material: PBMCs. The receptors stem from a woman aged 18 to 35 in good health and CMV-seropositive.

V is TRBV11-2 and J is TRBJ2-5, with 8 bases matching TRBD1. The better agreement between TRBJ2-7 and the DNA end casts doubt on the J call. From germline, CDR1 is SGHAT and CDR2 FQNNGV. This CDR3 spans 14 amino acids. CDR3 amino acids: CASSLGQGDYEQYF. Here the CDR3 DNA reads TGTGCCAGCAGCCTTGGACAGGGTGACTACGAGCAGTACTTC.

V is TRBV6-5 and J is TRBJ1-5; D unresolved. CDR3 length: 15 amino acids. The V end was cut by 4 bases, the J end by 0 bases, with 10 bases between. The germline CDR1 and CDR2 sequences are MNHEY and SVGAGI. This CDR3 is CASSSSLYSNQPQHF. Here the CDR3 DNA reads TGTGCCAGCAGTTCCTCTTTATATAGCAATCAGCCCCAGCATTTT.

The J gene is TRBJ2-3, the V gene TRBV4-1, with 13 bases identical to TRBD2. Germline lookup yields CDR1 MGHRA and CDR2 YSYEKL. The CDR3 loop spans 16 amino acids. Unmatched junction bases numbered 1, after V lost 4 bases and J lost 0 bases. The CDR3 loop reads CASSRGLAGSTDTQYF. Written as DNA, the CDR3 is TGCGCCAGCAGCCGGGGACTAGCGGGGAGCACAGATACGCAGTATTTT.

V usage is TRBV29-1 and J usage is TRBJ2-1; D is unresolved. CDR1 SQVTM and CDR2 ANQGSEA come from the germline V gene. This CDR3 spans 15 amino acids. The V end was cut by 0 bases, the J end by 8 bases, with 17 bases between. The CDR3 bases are TGCAGCGTTGAAGATCTCCCCTCCCGGGTCGATGAGCAGTTCTTC. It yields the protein CSVEDLPSRVDEQFF.

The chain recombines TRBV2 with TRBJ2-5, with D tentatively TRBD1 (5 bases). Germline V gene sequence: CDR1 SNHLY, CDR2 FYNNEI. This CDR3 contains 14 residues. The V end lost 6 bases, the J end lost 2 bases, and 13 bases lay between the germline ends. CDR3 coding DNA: TGTGCCAGCAGGATTGACAGCAATCAAGAGACCCAGTACTTC. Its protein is CASRIDSNQETQYF. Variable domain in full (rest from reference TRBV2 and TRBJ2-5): EPEVTQTPSHQVTQMGQEVILRCVPISNHLYFYWYRQILGQKVEFLVSFYNNEISEKSEIFDDQFSVERPDGSNFTLKIRSTKLEDSAMYFCASRIDSNQETQYFGPGTRLLVL.

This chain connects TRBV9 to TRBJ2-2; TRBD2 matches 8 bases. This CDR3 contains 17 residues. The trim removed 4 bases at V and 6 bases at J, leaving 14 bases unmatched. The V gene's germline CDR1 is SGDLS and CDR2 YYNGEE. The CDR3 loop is CASSPAPTSGLSGELFF. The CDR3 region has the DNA TGTGCCAGCAGCCCAGCTCCTACTAGCGGTCTGTCCGGGGAGCTGTTTTTT.

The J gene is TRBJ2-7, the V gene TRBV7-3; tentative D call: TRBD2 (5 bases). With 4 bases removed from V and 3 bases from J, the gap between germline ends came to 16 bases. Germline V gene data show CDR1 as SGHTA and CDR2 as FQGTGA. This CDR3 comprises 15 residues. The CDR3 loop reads CASSSSGGSSYEQYF. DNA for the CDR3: TGTGCCAGCAGCTCGAGTGGCGGGTCCAGCTACGAGCAGTACTTC.

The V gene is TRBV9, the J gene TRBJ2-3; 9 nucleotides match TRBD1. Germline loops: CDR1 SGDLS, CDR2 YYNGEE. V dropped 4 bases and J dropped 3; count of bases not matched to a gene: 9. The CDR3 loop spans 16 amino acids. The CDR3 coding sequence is TGTGCCAGCAGCCCTGACAGGGGGGCTTTAACAGATACGCAGTATTTT. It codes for CASSPDRGALTDTQYF.

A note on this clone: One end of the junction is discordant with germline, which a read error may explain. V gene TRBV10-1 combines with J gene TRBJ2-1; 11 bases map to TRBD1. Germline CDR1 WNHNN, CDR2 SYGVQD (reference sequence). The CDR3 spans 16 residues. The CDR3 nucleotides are TGCTCCAGCAGTGAGTCTAGGACAGGGGGCTGGGAGACCCAGTTCTTC. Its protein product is CSSSESRTGGWETQFF.

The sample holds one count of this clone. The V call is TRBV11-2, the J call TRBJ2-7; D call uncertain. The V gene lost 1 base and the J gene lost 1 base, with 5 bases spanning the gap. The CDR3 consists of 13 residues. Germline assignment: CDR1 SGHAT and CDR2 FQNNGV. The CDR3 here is CASSLASSYEQYF. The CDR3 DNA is TGTGCCAGCAGCTTAGCGTCGTCCTACGAGCAGTACTTC.

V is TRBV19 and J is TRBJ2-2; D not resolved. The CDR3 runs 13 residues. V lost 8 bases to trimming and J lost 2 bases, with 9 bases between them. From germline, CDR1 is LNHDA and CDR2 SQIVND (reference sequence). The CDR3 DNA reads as TGTGCCAGTTGCAGATTCAACACCGGGGAGCTGTTTTTT. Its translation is CASCRFNTGELFF. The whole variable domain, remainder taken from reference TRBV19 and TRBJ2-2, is DGGITQSPKYLFRKEGQNVTLSCEQNLNHDAMYWYRQDPGQGLRLIYYSQIVNDFQKGDIAEGYSVSREKKESFPLTVTSAQKNPTAFYLCASCRFNTGELFFGEGSRLTVL.

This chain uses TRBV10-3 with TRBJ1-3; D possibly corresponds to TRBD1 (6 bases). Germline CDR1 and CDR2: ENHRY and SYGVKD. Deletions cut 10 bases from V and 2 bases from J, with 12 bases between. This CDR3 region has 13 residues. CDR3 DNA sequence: TGTGCCAACGCCGAGGGGGCTGGAAACACCATATATTTT. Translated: CANAEGAGNTIYF.

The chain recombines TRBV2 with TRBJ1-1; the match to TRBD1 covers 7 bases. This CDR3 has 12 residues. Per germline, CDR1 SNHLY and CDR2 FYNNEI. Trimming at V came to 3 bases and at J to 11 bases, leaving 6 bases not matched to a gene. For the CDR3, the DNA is TGTGCCAGCAGTGACCAGGGGGTTTTTGCTTTCTTT. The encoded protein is CASSDQGVFAFF.

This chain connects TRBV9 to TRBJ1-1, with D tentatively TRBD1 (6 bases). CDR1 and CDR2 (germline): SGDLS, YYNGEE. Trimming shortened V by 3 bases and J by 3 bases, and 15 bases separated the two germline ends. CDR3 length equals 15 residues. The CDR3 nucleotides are TGTGCCAGCAGCGCGCTACAGGGCGTCTACACTGAAGCTTTCTTT. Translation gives CASSALQGVYTEAFF.

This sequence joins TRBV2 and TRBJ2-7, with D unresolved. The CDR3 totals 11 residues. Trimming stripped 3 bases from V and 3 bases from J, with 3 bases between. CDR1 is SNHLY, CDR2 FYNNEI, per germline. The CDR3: CASSDRYEQYF. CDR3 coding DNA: TGTGCCAGCAGTGACCGCTACGAGCAGTACTTC.

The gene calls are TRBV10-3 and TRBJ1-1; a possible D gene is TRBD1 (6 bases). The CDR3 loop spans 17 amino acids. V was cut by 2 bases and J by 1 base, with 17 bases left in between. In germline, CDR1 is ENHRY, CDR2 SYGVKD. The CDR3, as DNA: TGTGCCATCAGTGAGGATTCCGGGGGGCTCGGGAACACTGAAGCTTTCTTT. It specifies CAISEDSGGLGNTEAFF.

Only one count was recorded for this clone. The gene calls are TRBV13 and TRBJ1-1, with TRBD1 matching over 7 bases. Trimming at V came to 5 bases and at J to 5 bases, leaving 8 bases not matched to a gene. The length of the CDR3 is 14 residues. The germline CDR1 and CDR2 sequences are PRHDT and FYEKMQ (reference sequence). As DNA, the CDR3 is TGTGCCAGCAGCCTCTACAGGGGAGAGACTGAAGCTTTCTTT. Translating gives CASSLYRGETEAFF.

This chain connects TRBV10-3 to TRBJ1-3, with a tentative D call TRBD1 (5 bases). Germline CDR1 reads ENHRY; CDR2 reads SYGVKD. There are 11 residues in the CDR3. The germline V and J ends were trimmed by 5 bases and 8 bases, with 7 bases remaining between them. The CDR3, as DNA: TGTGCCATCAGTCAAGGGGACACCATATATTTT. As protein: CAISQGDTIYF.

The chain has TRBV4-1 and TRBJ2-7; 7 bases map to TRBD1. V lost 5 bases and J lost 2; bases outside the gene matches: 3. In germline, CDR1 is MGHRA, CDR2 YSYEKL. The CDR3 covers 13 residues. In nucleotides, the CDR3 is TGCGCCAGCAGCGCCAGGGGGACCTACGAGCAGTACTTC. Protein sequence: CASSARGTYEQYF.